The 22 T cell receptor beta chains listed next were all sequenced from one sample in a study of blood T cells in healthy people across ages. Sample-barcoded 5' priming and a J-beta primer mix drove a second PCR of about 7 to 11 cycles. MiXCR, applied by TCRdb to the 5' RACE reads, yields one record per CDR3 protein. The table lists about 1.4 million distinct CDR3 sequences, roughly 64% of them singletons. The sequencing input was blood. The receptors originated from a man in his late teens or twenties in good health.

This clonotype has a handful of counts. The DNA of the CDR3 is TGTGCCAGCAGCTCACAGGGAGGGACTGATGGCTACACCTTC. Protein: CASSSQGGTDGYTF. V and J are TRBV13 and TRBJ1-2; weak D call: TRBD1 (6 bases). The V and J ends lost 4 bases and 6 bases respectively, with 15 bases between them. This CDR3 spans 14 amino acids. Germline V CDR1 and CDR2: PRHDT, FYEKMQ (reference sequence).

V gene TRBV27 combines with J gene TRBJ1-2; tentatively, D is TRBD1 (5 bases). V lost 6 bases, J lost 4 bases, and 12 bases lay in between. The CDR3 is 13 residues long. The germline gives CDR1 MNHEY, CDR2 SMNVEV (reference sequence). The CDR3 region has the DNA TGTGCCAGCAGAGAGACAGAGGGCTATGGCTACACCTTC. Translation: CASRETEGYGYTF.

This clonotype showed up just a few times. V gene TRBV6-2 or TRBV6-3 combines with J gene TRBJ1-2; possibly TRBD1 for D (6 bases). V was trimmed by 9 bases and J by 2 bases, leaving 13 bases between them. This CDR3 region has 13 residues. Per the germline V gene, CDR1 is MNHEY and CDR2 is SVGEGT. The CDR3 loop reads CASQQGTNYGYTF. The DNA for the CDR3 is TGTGCCAGTCAACAGGGCACCAACTATGGCTACACCTTC.

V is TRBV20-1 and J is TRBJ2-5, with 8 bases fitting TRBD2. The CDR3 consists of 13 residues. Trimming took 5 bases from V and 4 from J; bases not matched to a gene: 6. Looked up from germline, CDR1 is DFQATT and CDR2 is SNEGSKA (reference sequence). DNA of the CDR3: TGCAGTGCTGGTCGGGGGGGCCGAGAGACCCAGTACTTC. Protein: CSAGRGGRETQYF.

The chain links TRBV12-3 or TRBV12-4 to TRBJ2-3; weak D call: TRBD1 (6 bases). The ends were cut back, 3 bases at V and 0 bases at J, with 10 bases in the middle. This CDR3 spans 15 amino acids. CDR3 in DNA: TGTGCCAGCAGTTTTTCGGGACAAAGCACAGATACGCAGTATTTT. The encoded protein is CASSFSGQSTDTQYF.

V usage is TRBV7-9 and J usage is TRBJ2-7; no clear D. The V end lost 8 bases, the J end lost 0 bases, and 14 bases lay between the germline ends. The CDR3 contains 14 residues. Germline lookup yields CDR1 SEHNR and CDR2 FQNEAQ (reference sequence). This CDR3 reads CASGVTLSSYEQYF. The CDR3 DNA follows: TGTGCCAGCGGCGTGACCCTCTCCTCCTACGAGCAGTACTTC.

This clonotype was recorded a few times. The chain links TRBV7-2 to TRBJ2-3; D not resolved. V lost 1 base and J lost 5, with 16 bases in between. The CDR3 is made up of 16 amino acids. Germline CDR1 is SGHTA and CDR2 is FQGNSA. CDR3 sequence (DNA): TGTGCCAGCAGCTTAGAGAGGCTCCCCGGCCGAGATACGCAGTATTTT. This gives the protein CASSLERLPGRDTQYF. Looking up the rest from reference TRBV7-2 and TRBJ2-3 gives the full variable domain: GAGVSQSPSNKVTEKGKDVELRCDPISGHTALYWYRQSLGQGLEFLIYFQGNSAPDKSGLPSDRFSAERTGGSVSTLTIQRTQQEDSAVYLCASSLERLPGRDTQYFGPGTRLTVL.

CDR3 sequence: CSLAGGTDTQYF. CDR3 DNA: TGCAGCCTGGCGGGGGGCACAGATACGCAGTATTTT. This chain connects TRBV20-1 to TRBJ2-3, with TRBD2 matching 7 bases. The germline V gene encodes CDR1 DFQATT and CDR2 SNEGSKA (reference sequence). The CDR3 contains 12 residues.

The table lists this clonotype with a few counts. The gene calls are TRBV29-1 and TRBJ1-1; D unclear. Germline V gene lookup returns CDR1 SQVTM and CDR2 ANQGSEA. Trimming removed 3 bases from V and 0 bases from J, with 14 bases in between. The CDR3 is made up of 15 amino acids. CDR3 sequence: CSVETIDLLNTEAFF. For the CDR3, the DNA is TGCAGCGTTGAGACAATCGACCTATTGAACACTGAAGCTTTCTTT.

This CDR3 reads CASSARQINTGELFF. DNA for the CDR3: TGTGCCAGCAGCGCCCGACAAATAAACACCGGGGAGCTGTTTTTT. The chain uses TRBV9 and TRBJ2-2; D call uncertain. The CDR3 has 15 residues. V was shortened by 3 bases and J by 2 bases, with 11 bases between the two germline ends. In germline, CDR1 is SGDLS, CDR2 YYNGEE.

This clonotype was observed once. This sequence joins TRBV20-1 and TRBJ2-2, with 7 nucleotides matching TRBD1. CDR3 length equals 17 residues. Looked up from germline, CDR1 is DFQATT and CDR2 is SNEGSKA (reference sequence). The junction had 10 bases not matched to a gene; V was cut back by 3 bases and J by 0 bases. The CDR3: CSARRATGRPNTGELFF. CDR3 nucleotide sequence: TGCAGTGCTAGGAGAGCGACAGGGCGACCGAACACCGGGGAGCTGTTTTTT.

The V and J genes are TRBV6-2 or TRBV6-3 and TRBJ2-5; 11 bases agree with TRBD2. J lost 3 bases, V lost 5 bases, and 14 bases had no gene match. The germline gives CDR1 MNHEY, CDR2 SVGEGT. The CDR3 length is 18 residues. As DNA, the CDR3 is TGTGCCAGCAGTACTGCCTTACGAGAGACTAGCGGGGAAGAGACCCAGTACTTC. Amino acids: CASSTALRETSGEETQYF.

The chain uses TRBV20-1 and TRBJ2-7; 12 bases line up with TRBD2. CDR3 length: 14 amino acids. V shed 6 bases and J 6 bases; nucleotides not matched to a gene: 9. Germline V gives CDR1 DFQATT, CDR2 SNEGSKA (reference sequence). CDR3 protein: CSAPRLAGAGEQYF. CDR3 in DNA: TGCAGTGCACCCCGACTAGCGGGAGCGGGCGAGCAGTACTTC.

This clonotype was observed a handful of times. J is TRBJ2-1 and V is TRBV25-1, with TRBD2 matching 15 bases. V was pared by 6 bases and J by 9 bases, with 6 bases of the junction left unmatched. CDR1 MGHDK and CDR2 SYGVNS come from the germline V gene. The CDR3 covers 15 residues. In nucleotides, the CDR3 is TGTGCCAGCAGGGGACTAGCGGGAGGAATCATTGAGCAGTTCTTC. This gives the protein CASRGLAGGIIEQFF.

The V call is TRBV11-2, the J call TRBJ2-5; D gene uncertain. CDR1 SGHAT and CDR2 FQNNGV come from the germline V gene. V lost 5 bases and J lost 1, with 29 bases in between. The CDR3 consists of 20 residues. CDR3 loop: CASSPYRRAQNIAFQETQYF. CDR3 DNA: TGTGCCAGCAGCCCTTACCGAAGGGCCCAAAACATCGCCTTCCAAGAGACCCAGTACTTC.

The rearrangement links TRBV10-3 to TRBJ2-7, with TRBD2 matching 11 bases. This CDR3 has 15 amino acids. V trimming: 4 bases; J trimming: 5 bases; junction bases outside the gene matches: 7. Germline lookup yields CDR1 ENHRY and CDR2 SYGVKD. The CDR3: CAISGSSGGQNEQYF. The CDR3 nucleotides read TGTGCCATCAGTGGGTCTAGCGGGGGGCAGAACGAGCAGTACTTC.

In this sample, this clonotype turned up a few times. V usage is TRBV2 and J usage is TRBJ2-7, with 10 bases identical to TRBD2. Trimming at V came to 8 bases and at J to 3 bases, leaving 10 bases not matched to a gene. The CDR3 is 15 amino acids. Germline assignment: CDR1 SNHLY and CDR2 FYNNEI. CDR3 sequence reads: CASGYSGRLVYEQYF. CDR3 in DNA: TGTGCCAGCGGGTATAGCGGGAGGCTCGTCTACGAGCAGTACTTC.

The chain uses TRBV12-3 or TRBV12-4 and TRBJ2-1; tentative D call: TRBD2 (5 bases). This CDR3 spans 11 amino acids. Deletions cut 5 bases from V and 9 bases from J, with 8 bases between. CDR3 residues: CASSKEGEQFF. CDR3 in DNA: TGTGCCAGCAGTAAAGAGGGTGAGCAGTTCTTC.

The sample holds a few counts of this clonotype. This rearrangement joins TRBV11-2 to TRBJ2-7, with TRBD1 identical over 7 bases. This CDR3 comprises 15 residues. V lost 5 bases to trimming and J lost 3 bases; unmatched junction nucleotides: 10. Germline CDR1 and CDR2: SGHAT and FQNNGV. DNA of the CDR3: TGTGCCAGCAGCCAACCCGGGACAGCGTACTACGAGCAGTACTTC. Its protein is CASSQPGTAYYEQYF.

Here the CDR3 reads CASSLDGSGYGTEAFF. DNA of the CDR3: TGCGCCAGCAGCTTGGACGGTTCAGGTTATGGCACTGAAGCTTTCTTT. The V call is TRBV5-1, the J call TRBJ1-1, with D unclear. V lost 0 bases and J lost 4, with 16 bases in between. Per germline, CDR1 SGHRS and CDR2 YFSETQ. This CDR3 contains 16 residues.

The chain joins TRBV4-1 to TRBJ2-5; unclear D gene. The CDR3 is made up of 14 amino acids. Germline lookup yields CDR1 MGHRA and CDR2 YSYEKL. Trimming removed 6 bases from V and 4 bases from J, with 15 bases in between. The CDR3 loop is CASRQSWIAETQYF. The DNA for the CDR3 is TGCGCCAGCAGGCAAAGTTGGATAGCAGAGACCCAGTACTTC.

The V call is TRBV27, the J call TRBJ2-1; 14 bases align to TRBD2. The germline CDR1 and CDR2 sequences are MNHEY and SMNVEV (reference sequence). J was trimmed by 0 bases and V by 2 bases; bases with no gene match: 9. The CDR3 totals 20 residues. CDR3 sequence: CASSLKGLAGAPSSYNEQFF. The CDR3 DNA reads TGTGCCAGCAGTTTAAAGGGACTAGCGGGGGCCCCTAGCTCCTACAATGAGCAGTTCTTC.